The clone carrying this T cell receptor (beta chain) has ten or more counts. Its antigen is unknown. These data come from a study of identical twins. Whole-study results and caveats: In cord blood, abundant beta clonotypes had fewer insertions; memory showed no trend. Analyses based on zero insertions could be partly confounded by invariant MAIT and iNKT cells. An excess of low generation probability was shown by twin-shared out-of-frame alpha sequences.

A template switching step contributed a universal primer site, while unique molecular identifiers were present in the cDNA. TCRdb re-called the 5' RACE reads through MiXCR, storing one row per CDR3 protein. The sample records around 670,000 distinct CDR3 sequences, around 6% being singletons. CDR1 MNHEY and CDR2 SMNVEV come from the germline V gene (reference sequence). V shed 2 bases and J shed 12 bases, with 11 bases lying between them. This CDR3 is built from 12 residues. The rearrangement links TRBV27 to TRBJ2-1, with D hard to call. This receptor was identified in a man aged 18 to 35 in good health. The sequenced sample consisted of naive T cells sorted from blood. Here the CDR3 DNA reads TGTGCCAGCAGTTTAGGATCAACACCGCAGTTCTTC. Translated, it gives CASSLGSTPQFF.